The 4 T cell receptor beta chains reported below all come from one sample, sequenced in a study of early T cells in non-severe SARS-CoV-2 infection. TCRdb re-called the 5' RACE reads through MiXCR, storing one row per CDR3 protein. The data show around 55,000 distinct CDR3 sequences, with around an eighth seen just once and roughly 1.4% held by the top ten. The sample consisted of whole blood. The receptors shown here come from an adult who was a healthcare worker with PCR-confirmed SARS-CoV-2 infection or an uninfected control (not recorded which).

This clonotype was observed a few times. The chain is built from TRBV6-5 and TRBJ2-2; D unresolved. The ends were cut back, 5 bases at V and 3 bases at J, with 10 bases in the middle. This CDR3 comprises 14 residues. The germline V gene encodes CDR1 MNHEY and CDR2 SVGAGI. In nucleotides, the CDR3 is TGTGCCAGCAGTCTTACGTGGGACACCGGGGAGCTGTTTTTT. Its protein product is CASSLTWDTGELFF.

V usage is TRBV6-5 and J usage is TRBJ2-1, with 9 bases matching TRBD2. Germline loops: CDR1 MNHEY, CDR2 SVGAGI. Trimming at V came to 6 bases and at J to 9 bases, leaving 9 bases not matched to a gene. This CDR3 spans 14 amino acids. DNA for the CDR3: TGTGCCAGCAGGCTAGCGGGGAGGGAACCTGAGCAGTTCTTC. Its translation is CASRLAGREPEQFF.

This clonotype was seen at least ten times. The chain employs TRBV30 and TRBJ1-2, with D uncertain. V lost 0 bases to trimming and J lost 3 bases, with 17 bases between them. Germline-derived CDR1 and CDR2 are GTSNPN and SVGIG (reference sequence). The CDR3 runs 16 residues. CDR3 sequence (DNA): TGTGCCTGGAGTGTACGGTCCCGAAACCAGGACTATGGCTACACCTTC. This sequence encodes CAWSVRSRNQDYGYTF.

This clonotype was counted at least ten times. The chain recombines TRBV6-6 with TRBJ1-3, with D unresolved. The CDR3 loop spans 16 amino acids. Trimming took off 5 bases at V and 4 bases at J, with 18 bases between the two ends. Germline V gives CDR1 MNHNY, CDR2 SVGAGI (reference sequence). CDR3 coding DNA: TGTGCCAGCAGTGCTTCTTTGGCCAGTCGGGGAAACACCATATATTTT. Amino acids: CASSASLASRGNTIYF.